The clone carrying this T cell receptor (beta chain) appeared a few times. Uncontrolled infection, other autoimmune disease, pregnancy or lactation excluded patients. Cells are PBMCs isolated from more than 8.5 ml of fresh blood. Authors of the study amplified TCR beta CDR3 regions from RNA transcripts. HTBI primers were the set used in a first-round RT-PCR of the TCR CDR3. In TCRdb, the multiplex PCR reads were re-called with MiXCR into one record per CDR3 protein. The sample lists some 570,000 distinct CDR3 sequences, about 15% seen once, with 15% to 20% in the top ten. The data derive from a study of T cells in Graves' hyperthyroidism and ophthalmopathy. Germline loops: CDR1 LNHDA, CDR2 SQIVND (reference sequence). V lost 6 bases to trimming and J lost 4 bases; unmatched junction nucleotides: 7. The CDR3 is made up of 17 amino acids.

The receptor was derived from a woman aged 18-29 years with Graves' ophthalmopathy. Sequencing used blood. The rearrangement links TRBV19 to TRBJ2-3; 16 positions agree with TRBD2. In DNA, the CDR3 is TGTGCCAGTAGCCGCCCGGGACTAGCGGGAGGGCCAGATACGCAGTATTTT. It translates to CASSRPGLAGGPDTQYF. Full variable domain (outside the CDR3, taken from reference TRBV19 and TRBJ2-3): DGGITQSPKYLFRKEGQNVTLSCEQNLNHDAMYWYRQDPGQGLRLIYYSQIVNDFQKGDIAEGYSVSREKKESFPLTVTSAQKNPTAFYLCASSRPGLAGGPDTQYFGPGTRLTVL.